This T cell receptor beta chain appears in the sequencing data of a study of T cell responses to AZD1222 COVID-19 vaccine (dated by TCRdb to about 2021). In the study overall: AZD1222 recipients given second doses at about 4 weeks or at about 12 weeks were pooled, since spike-specific TCR depth and breadth were not found to differ between the two schedules. TCR sequencing was performed for approximately 240 trial participants, of whom approximately 200 were given two doses of AZD1222 and around 26 were given two doses of MenACWY control vaccine. Trial participants were enrolled by age into 18-55, 56-69 and 70-plus year subgroups, with approximately 150, 28 and 58 TCR-sequenced participants respectively.

The CDR3 regions of human TCRbeta chains were analyzed by immunosequencing. On the study's bioinformatics: TCRs in the repertoires were compared against a reference library of SARS-CoV-2-specific TCRs that had been generated with the MIRA antigen-specificity platform. Breadth was defined as the fraction of unique TCRs that were SARS-CoV-2-associated. Depth was defined as the fraction of total T cells that were SARS-CoV-2-associated. Using the MIRA data, every spike-specific TCR was mapped to the spike region that the TCR reacted to and assigned to either a CD4 or a CD8 class. Log10-transformed breadth and depth values were compared by one-way ANOVA with Sidak's multiple comparisons tests. TCRdb carries this immuneACCESS record with in-frame sequences only. Its versions omit some clonotypes, under half of them owing to an unresolved V gene in the studies checked, with the rest unexplained. D and trimming come from the DNA, and the V and J calls and clone size come from that table. This sample gives 130,000 or so clones in total; around 94% of them show up just once. The top ten clones comprise roughly 7.2% of the sample.

Findings and caveats that apply to the study as a whole: Participants were mostly white British, with more females than males. The authors suggested clonal diversity may have been underestimated. Reportedly, almost half of the unique spike-specific TCRs recognized epitopes lying outside the regions that are mutated in the B.1.351 and B.1.1.7 variants. In the small 56-69-year group, the increase in depth fell short of significance, most likely because of low power. Because no samples from the day 14 peak response were available, repertoires could be characterized only after the peak T cell response. Only a handful of AZD1222 recipients were SARS-CoV-2 seropositive at baseline, limiting conclusions about previously exposed vaccinees. After two AZD1222 doses, spike-specific TCR breadth and depth were significantly higher than at day 0 and than in MenACWY recipients. The vaccine-associated CD4 TCRs covered the entire spike protein, and the dominant responses fell in regions 160-218 and 743-854.

To note about this clone: It lacks a known antigen. No per-base quality is available; no much larger clone lies one base away.

The time point label, as the study defines it: baseline before first vaccination. The vaccinee samples were drawn from two UK trials, COV001 and COV002, one of which was a single-blind randomized controlled phase 2/3 trial testing AZD1222 (ChAdOx1 nCoV-19) in healthy adults. For TCRbeta chain sequencing, PBMC samples from trial participants were taken at day 0 and at day 28 after the second dose. The clonotype comes from an adult in good health. Here the sequenced sample was peripheral blood, taken on day 0 of AZD1222 vaccination.

The CDR3 in this case is CASSQIGWQGAFF. The DNA reads as follows: TGCGCCAGCAGCCAGATAGGGTGGCAGGGAGCTTTCTTT. This chain is built from TRBV4-3 and TRBJ1-1; the D gene is perhaps TRBD1, on 5 matching bases. From the cysteine up to the phenylalanine, the CDR3 has a length of 13 residues. The retained sequence is limited to the CDR3, 39 bases, with the frame set at the first base. The junction shows trimming of 3 bases on V and 10 bases on J, plus 15 bases between the germline ends. Via the germline V gene, CDR1 is LGHNA and CDR2 YSLEER.